This T cell receptor (beta chain) derives from a study of early T cells in non-severe SARS-CoV-2 infection. Study background: Unsorted whole-blood RNA was sequenced in bulk, leaving chains unpaired.

The protocol attached unique molecular identifiers to individual cDNA molecules. A single record per CDR3 protein comes from TCRdb applying MiXCR to the 5' RACE reads. The sample includes about 36,000 distinct CDR3 sequences, less than 8% of them seen just once. Germline CDR1 LGHNA, CDR2 YSLEER. The J segment lost 1 base and the V segment lost 4 bases, leaving 1 base of the junction unmatched. The CDR3 runs 13 residues. Points on this clonotype: Its antigen is unknown.

Study-wide points: The VDJdb matching leaned toward anti-spike CD8 responses and overlooked private and CD4 specificities.

The rearrangement uses TRBV4-3 and TRBJ2-7; 7 bases fit TRBD2. This TCR was sampled from an adult who was a healthcare worker with PCR-confirmed SARS-CoV-2 infection or an uninfected control (not recorded which). The source was whole blood, collected at baseline. For the CDR3, the DNA is TGCGCCAGCAGCCTCGGGGGGTCCTACGAGCAGTACTTC. Its protein product is CASSLGGSYEQYF.